This T cell receptor (beta chain) was sequenced during a study of T cells in narcolepsy. Study details: Donors had narcolepsy type 1 or type 2, or were healthy controls.

General study results and limits: Autoreactive HCRT-specific and TRIB2-specific clonotypes were marked in same-patient CSF-versus-blood CD4+ comparisons. Reportedly, autoreactive clonotypes were serially detected in patients' blood but not controls'.

Assay used: immunoSEQ multiplex PCR; TCRdb lists only in-frame clones, some missing. This repertoire shows approximately 32,000 clones, roughly four fifths found once; its top ten account for approximately 1.2%. CDR1 and CDR2 (germline): SGHTA, FQGNSA. The germline V and J ends were trimmed by 5 bases and 1 base, with 8 bases remaining between them. The CDR3 is 14 residues long. Points on this clone: The antigen is unknown.

The sequencing sample was made of CD45RA- memory CD4+ T cells from PBMCs. This receptor was taken from a human donor with narcolepsy. The gene calls are TRBV7-2 and TRBJ2-2; tentative D call: TRBD1 (5 bases). The CDR3 region has the DNA TGTGCCAGCAGCGGCAGGGTGAACACCGGGGAGCTGTTTTTT. This encodes CASSGRVNTGELFF.